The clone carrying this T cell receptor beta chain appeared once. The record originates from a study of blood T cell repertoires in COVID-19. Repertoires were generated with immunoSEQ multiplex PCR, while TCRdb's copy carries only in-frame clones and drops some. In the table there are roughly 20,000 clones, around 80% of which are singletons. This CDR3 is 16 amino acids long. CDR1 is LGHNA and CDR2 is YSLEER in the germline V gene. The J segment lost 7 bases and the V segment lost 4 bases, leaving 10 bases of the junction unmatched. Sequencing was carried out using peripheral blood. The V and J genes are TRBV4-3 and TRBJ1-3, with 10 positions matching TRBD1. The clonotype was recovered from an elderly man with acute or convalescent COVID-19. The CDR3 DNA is TGCGCCAGCAGCCTTCTCCCGGGACAGGGGTATAACACCATATATTTT. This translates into CASSLLPGQGYNTIYF.